This T cell receptor beta chain was recorded in a study of cytomegalovirus exposure and HLA in healthy donors. The germline gives CDR1 SSHAT, CDR2 FNYEAQ (reference sequence). This CDR3 contains 15 residues. A word on this clone: Compared with germline, one end of the junction differs, possibly owing to a read error.

Primers: 60 Vbeta forward and 13 Jbeta reverse. The table came from immunoSEQ multiplex PCR; TCRdb's copy has only in-frame clones and leaves some out. The sample lists roughly 110,000 clones; over 70% were seen once. Specimen: PBMCs. The receptor comes from a woman in her thirties or forties in good health and CMV-seropositive. This sequence joins TRBV7-7 and TRBJ1-4; no clear D. The CDR3 sequence: CASSLRAGEREKLFF. CDR3 DNA sequence: TGTGCTAGCAGCTTACGCGCGGGAGAACGTGAAAAACTGTTTTTT.